This TCR beta chain comes out of a study of cytomegalovirus exposure and HLA in healthy donors (dated by TCRdb to 2015 to 2018). Background for the entire study: An earlier analysis of 587 of the donors reported 250 to 300 Gb of sequence data and 117 million unique TCR beta sequences obtained from about 170 million T cells. In a later genetic analysis, genome-wide SNP genotypes for about three fifths of the roughly 670 donors were used, and that subset was treated as a discovery cohort. The number of typed donors differed by locus: about 620-630 for A, B, C, DRB1 and DQB1; about 520 for DQA1; approximately 600 for DPA1; and some 450 for DPB1. Donor age, sex, ethnicity and CMV serostatus were compiled alongside the repertoire data. All discovery cohort repertoires had been generated using a single sequencing platform. Roughly 300 gigabases of sequencing data and 78 million or so unique TCR sequences were included in an early release covering 550 to 800 HLA-typed donors. Using immunosequencing, the study profiled T cell repertoires from about 620 subjects and related those repertoires to cytomegalovirus serostatus. Among roughly 400 genotyped donors of the cohort, an average of around 220,000 unique TCR beta nucleotide sequences was sequenced per donor, of which 15% to 20% were non-productive. Because of strong linkage in the cohort, roughly 5 DR-DQ haplotypes were treated as single units for association and clustering. HLA typing covered class I and class II loci at four-digit resolution. In addition to the first cohort of approximately 650 subjects, a separate validation cohort of approximately 120 different subjects was used. To predict cytomegalovirus infection status, the study combined high-throughput TCR immunosequencing, statistical association of individual TCRs with disease status, and machine learning. In the later analysis, no new phenotypic data were used to find candidate immune exposures; instead, reliance was placed on TCR beta sequences and their occurrence across donors. A later analysis re-examined previously published TCR beta repertoires from just over 650 donors and added high-resolution HLA genotyping to investigate patterns of TCR occurrence. The study was designed to test whether signatures of past pathogen exposure could be identified by cataloging public T cell receptors. Among the roughly 390 genotyped donors, under 90% belonged to the genetic ancestry cluster associated with self-reported Caucasian donors. In an earlier analysis of 587 of the donors, high-throughput TCR beta sequencing was used to judge whether each TCR beta V gene segment behaved as functional or pseudogenic.

The paper's findings and limits, for the study overall: V-gene and J-gene trimming of TCR beta chains was associated with a missense DCLRE1C variant in a later genetic analysis, and the association was replicated in an independent cohort. According to a later analysis, parvovirus B19, influenza, CMV and Epstein-Barr virus appeared linked to several top co-occurrence clusters. Because counts were too low, seventeen rarely observed V segments, including chromosome 9 orphons, were excluded from the earlier analysis of some 590 of the donors. The authors suggested that the approach could potentially be extended to other disease states and immunological phenotypes. Correlated functional status among segregating V segments might reflect linkage disequilibrium, but an unknown experimental factor could not be ruled out. A later analysis found that HLA-associated TCR beta chains were more clonally expanded and had lower generation probabilities than equally common non-associated chains. A further reported finding was that TCR beta sequences accurately predicted the HLA-A and HLA-B alleles for most subjects in the first cohort. In both the original and validation cohorts, the classifier was reported to diagnose cytomegalovirus status with high specificity and sensitivity. Roughly uniform sequencing depth across donors was assumed in presence/absence analyses, although this assumption may not hold. In an earlier analysis of several hundred of the donors, most TCR beta V segments were observed in productive rearrangements about 90% or about 30% of the time, broadly matching IMGT annotations. Because the 87-base-pair reads could not distinguish some IMGT-functional V segments, including TRBV6-2 and TRBV6-3, those segments were excluded. A cluster of highly shared sequence variants was judged likely to be a technical artifact of the sequencing pipeline. Most TCR sequences were observed very rarely across donors, whereas some public TCRs were present in many individuals. According to a later analysis, TCR association rates differed among HLA loci, with DRB1 alleles showing the most associated TCRs and HLA-C alleles showing the fewest. The only immune exposure information available for the cohort was CMV serostatus. Specific HLA alleles were associated with roughly 17,000 TCR beta sequences at a false discovery rate of 0.05 in a later analysis. Compared with the roughly 710-donor mean, donors in an Asian-associated ancestry cluster had fewer N-insertions in productive TCRs, according to a later genetic analysis. This cohort had only TCR beta chains sequenced, and the lack of alpha or paired-chain data limited which features could be detected. In vitro tests confirmed that a few of the cytomegalovirus-associated TCR beta chains recognize cytomegalovirus antigens. A later analysis found that most CMV-associated TCR beta chains appeared HLA-restricted, with HLA associations seemingly driven largely by CMV exposure. A total of 150 or so TCR beta chains were listed by the study as associated with cytomegalovirus. Strong co-occurrence of HLA alleles, especially DR and DQ, made assigning TCR associations to individual alleles difficult. Because some donors lacked HLA typing at each locus, the association tests relied only on the typed subset.

In total, 630 or so healthy bone marrow donors made up the cohort. At the time of sampling, every cohort member was nominally healthy, though immune exposures that went unrecorded were likely present. The donor was CMV seronegative and was included in the group of over 300 seronegative cohort members. Each donor provided a peripheral blood sample, and peripheral blood mononuclear cells were used for TCR beta sequencing. Genomic DNA extraction from the blood cell samples was performed with the Qiagen DNeasy Blood Extraction Kit. A word on this clone: This clone's antigen is unknown. Within one base of it there is no much larger clone, and no base qualities were kept.

Receptor libraries were prepared by the immunoSEQ multiplex PCR assay. For the multiplex PCR, a mixture combining 60 forward primers for TCR Vbeta segments and 13 reverse primers for TCR Jbeta segments was used. Amplification of the CDR3 region of rearranged TCR beta genes was performed with a multiplex PCR assay on genomic DNA. The Illumina HiSeq System was used to sequence the amplified TCR beta libraries as 87-base-pair reads. As for the authors' bioinformatics: Across the 600 to 700 repertoires, a later analysis counted some 80 million unique TCR beta chains, roughly 11 million of which were shared by at least two donors. Raw reads were error-corrected and collapsed into unique sequences with a nearest-neighbor algorithm that merged closely related sequences to remove PCR and sequencing errors. V, D and J gene segments were assigned by aligning CDR3 sequences to IMGT reference sequences. For a sequence to be retained, a match of at least six nucleotides to both a V gene segment and a J gene segment was required. A rearrangement counted as productive if the CDR3 had no stop codons and remained in frame with V and J, and every other rearrangement counted as non-productive. CDR3 was defined according to IMGT convention as the region running from the second conserved V-encoded cysteine to the conserved J-encoded phenylalanine. In an earlier analysis of some 550 of the donors, sequences lacking an unambiguous match to a single V gene segment were excluded. An earlier analysis of 500 to 600 of the donors classified V segments as functional when productive rearrangements were above 56.7% and as segregating when the standard deviation between donors was above 5%. To diagnose cytomegalovirus status from the catalog of TCR beta chain sequences, a statistical classification framework was built. A later analysis assigned V and J genes by comparing TCR nucleotide sequences with IMGT/GENE-DB human TR gene sequences. In a later analysis, CDR3 sequences and most-parsimonious VDJ recombination scenarios were assigned using the TCRdist pipeline. In a later analysis, each TCR beta chain was defined by its CDR3 amino acid sequence together with its V-gene family, and reads without a unique V-gene family were excluded. As a way to deal with suspected cross-contamination and a sequencing artifact, a later analysis dropped approximately 590 nucleotide sequences that were highly shared and had low generation probability. In a later analysis, a clonal expansion index for each public chain was calculated from normalized within-repertoire ranks of inferred template counts. Generation probabilities in a later analysis came from a VDJ recombination model fitted to out-of-frame rearrangements, and those results were checked against IGoR. Hypergeometric tests were used in a later analysis to score TCR-TCR, TCR-HLA and TCR-CMV co-occurrence, with a repertoire-size bias correction applied to the TCR pairs. False discovery rates were estimated in a later analysis by permuting HLA or CMV assignments 20 times. In a later analysis, co-occurring TCRs were grouped using DBSCAN, and TCRdist sequence similarity was added for clustering within HLA-allele-positive subsets. For co-occurrence clustering, repertoires with fewer than 30,000 or more than 120,000 public chains were excluded, along with roughly five repertoires with anomalous nucleotide sharing. TCRdb mirrors the immuneACCESS table, restricted to in-frame sequences. Some clones are absent from its copies; in checked studies, under half trace to an unresolved V gene, and the reason for the others is unknown. D and trimming come from the DNA, and the V and J calls and clone size come from that table. For this sample the table gives about 140,000 clones, of which roughly 65% were detected only once. The ten largest account for 1.5% to 2% of the sample.

CDR1 and CDR2, per the germline V gene (reference sequence), are PRHDT and FYEKMQ. Trimming at the junction amounts to 5 bases on V and 5 bases on J, and the germline ends lie 21 bases apart. The CDR3 runs 17 amino acids, cysteine and phenylalanine included. The CDR3 DNA has 51 bases and is translated from base 1. The material sequenced was PBMCs. The chain couples TRBV13 to TRBJ1-4, and the D gene may be TRBD1, 5 bases matching. The TCR originated in a woman aged 30 to 39 in good health and CMV-seronegative. The CDR3 protein sequence reads: CASSQGPPRRGNEKLFF. Here is the DNA: TGTGCCAGCAGCCAAGGGCCACCCCGGAGGGGAAATGAAAAACTGTTTTTT.